The 22 T cell receptor beta chains given below trace back to one sample, sequenced in a study of T cell repertoires in cytomegalovirus infection. Their target antigens are unknown. TCRdb reprocessed the reads via MiXCR and lists one record per CDR3 protein. This sample has 65,000 to 85,000 distinct CDR3 sequences, with more than 25% found just once. Source: CD8+ T cells from cultured PBMCs, taken from culture after CMV antigen stimulation. The receptor source for this set is a human donor in good health (CMV status not recorded). Some clones in this sample may be carry-over from other donors' samples.

This clonotype has just a few counts. The V gene is TRBV6-1, the J gene TRBJ2-5, with 10 bases fitting TRBD2. This CDR3 is built from 15 residues. Germline CDR1 is MNHNS and CDR2 is SASEGT. V lost 4 bases, J lost 2 bases, and 4 bases stayed unmatched. CDR3 sequence: CASSGGSGRQETQYF. CDR3 sequence (DNA): TGTGCCAGCAGTGGTGGTAGCGGGAGGCAAGAGACCCAGTACTTC.

Details on this clonotype: A much more abundant neighbour one base away suggests this may be a read error. The chain recombines TRBV7-8 with TRBJ1-5; D may be TRBD1 (5 bases). Germline V gene sequence: CDR1 SGHVS, CDR2 FQNEAQ. The CDR3 consists of 16 residues. This CDR3 reads CPSSWDGTGGNQPQHF. The CDR3 coding sequence is TGTCCCAGCAGCTGGGACGGGACCGGGGGCAATCAGCCCCAGCATTTT.

V gene TRBV19 combines with J gene TRBJ1-4; TRBD1 is a possible D gene (5 bases). Trimming shortened V by 8 bases and J by 4 bases, and 11 bases separated the two germline ends. The CDR3 runs to 13 residues. CDR1 is LNHDA and CDR2 is SQIVND in the germline V gene (reference sequence). The CDR3 region has the DNA TGTGCCAGTCGACAGCTAATTAATGAAAAACTGTTTTTT. It codes for CASRQLINEKLFF.

The table lists this clonotype with a few counts. The V and J genes are TRBV6-2 or TRBV6-3 and TRBJ2-7; 10 bases fit TRBD2. With 3 bases clipped from V and 4 bases from J, the junction kept 12 bases outside the gene matches. Per the germline V gene, CDR1 is MNHEY and CDR2 is SVGEGT. This CDR3 has 17 residues. The CDR3 sequence: CASSYPLRTSGDYEQYF. The CDR3 DNA reads TGTGCCAGCAGTTATCCCCTCAGGACTAGCGGAGATTACGAGCAGTACTTC.

The V call is TRBV4-1, the J call TRBJ2-7; D tentatively reads TRBD1 or TRBD2 (5 bases each). Between the trimmed V and J ends, which lost 0 bases and 2 bases, there was a span of 11 bases. The V gene's germline CDR1 is MGHRA and CDR2 YSYEKL. The CDR3 extends over 15 amino acids. The DNA of the CDR3 is TGCGCCAGCAGCCAAGAACGGGACGGGACCTACGAGCAGTACTTC. This sequence encodes CASSQERDGTYEQYF.

Points on this clonotype: The junction departs from the called germline gene at one end, perhaps through a read error. The genes are TRBV7-2 and TRBJ2-5; D not certain. The CDR3 is made up of 15 amino acids. The germline CDR1 and CDR2 sequences are SGHTA and FQGNSA. In DNA, the CDR3 is TGTGCCAGCAGCTATTCTATCATTAGACAAGGGACCCAGTACTTC. It translates to CASSYSIIRQGTQYF.

V usage is TRBV28 and J usage is TRBJ1-4; a weak D match, TRBD1 (5 bases). The CDR3 spans 14 residues. Trimming removed 7 bases from V and 6 bases from J, with 15 bases in between. CDR1 and CDR2 (germline): MDHEN, SYDVKM. The CDR3 DNA reads as TGTGCCAGCACCCACAGGAGGCAGGATGAAAAACTGTTTTTT. Translated, it gives CASTHRRQDEKLFF. Complete variable domain (other parts from reference TRBV28 and TRBJ1-4): DVKVTQSSRYLVKRTGEKVFLECVQDMDHENMFWYRQDPGLGLRLIYFSYDVKMKEKGDIPEGYSVSREKKERFSLILESASTNQTSMYLCASTHRRQDEKLFFGSGTQLSVL.

The rearrangement joins TRBV13 to TRBJ2-3; 14 bases fit TRBD2. The V gene's germline CDR1 is PRHDT and CDR2 FYEKMQ (reference sequence). This CDR3 spans 16 amino acids. V dropped 3 bases and J dropped 5; count of bases not matched to a gene: 4. In DNA, the CDR3 is TGTGCCAGCAGCTTCGGGACTAGCGGGAGAATAGATACGCAGTATTTT. As protein: CASSFGTSGRIDTQYF.

This chain connects TRBV7-9 to TRBJ2-6; 7 bases agree with TRBD1. CDR1 is SEHNR and CDR2 is FQNEAQ in the germline V gene (reference sequence). The CDR3 totals 19 residues. V gave up 2 bases and J gave up 0 bases; unmatched junction bases: 10. CDR3 coding DNA: TGTGCCAGCAGCTTATTGGACGGACAGGCCTCCTCTGGGGCCAACGTCCTGACTTTC. Protein product: CASSLLDGQASSGANVLTF.

This clonotype was seen ten or more times. The chain carries TRBV7-9 and TRBJ2-5, with D possibly matching TRBD1 (5 bases). V shed 0 bases and J shed 3 bases, with 11 bases lying between them. This CDR3 is 15 amino acids long. Germline V gene sequence: CDR1 SEHNR, CDR2 FQNEAQ (reference sequence). The CDR3 loop reads CASSLALTVKETQYF. The CDR3 DNA reads as TGTGCCAGCAGCTTAGCTCTGACAGTTAAAGAGACCCAGTACTTC.

This clonotype was picked up a small number of times. The chain employs TRBV3-1 and TRBJ2-5; 8 bases agree with TRBD1. This CDR3 is 15 amino acids long. Germline CDR1 reads LGHDT; CDR2 reads YNNKEL (reference sequence). The V segment lost 0 bases and the J segment 4 bases; nucleotides outside the gene matches: 4. CDR3 in DNA: TGTGCCAGCAGCCAAGATCTGGGGACAGGAGAGACCCAGTACTTC. Its protein product is CASSQDLGTGETQYF.

The rearrangement uses TRBV7-6 and TRBJ1-4; 10 positions agree with TRBD1. The V segment lost 6 bases and the J segment 4 bases; nucleotides outside the gene matches: 8. Germline-derived CDR1 and CDR2 are SGHVS and FNYEAQ. The CDR3 loop spans 16 amino acids. The CDR3 loop reads CASSTGTGAFNEKLFF. DNA of the CDR3: TGTGCCAGCAGTACCGGGACAGGGGCCTTTAATGAAAAACTGTTTTTT.

This clonotype came up a few times. The genes are TRBV11-2 and TRBJ2-1, with D tentatively TRBD2 (6 bases). Trimming removed 5 bases at V and 0 bases at J, with 14 bases between. The CDR3 length is 16 residues. The germline V gene encodes CDR1 SGHAT and CDR2 FQNNGV. CDR3 coding DNA: TGTGCCAGCAGCCCGATCCGGGGGAGCTCCTACAATGAGCAGTTCTTC. It specifies CASSPIRGSSYNEQFF.

The gene calls are TRBV7-3 and TRBJ2-7; D gene ambiguous. Germline CDR1 is SGHTA and CDR2 is FQGTGA. This CDR3 is 15 amino acids long. Trimming pared 2 bases from V and 0 bases from J, leaving 11 bases between. In DNA, the CDR3 is TGTGCCAGCAGCTTATTGTTGTCCCCCTCCTACGAGCAGTACTTC. It yields the protein CASSLLLSPSYEQYF.

This clonotype came up a few times. The gene calls are TRBV7-3 and TRBJ1-5, with 10 bases that match TRBD1. This CDR3 is built from 18 residues. V shed 4 bases, J shed 5 bases, and the junction held 14 bases outside the gene matches. CDR1 SGHTA and CDR2 FQGTGA come from the germline V gene. The CDR3 DNA reads TGTGCCAGCAGCTCCCCCTCCCCGACAGGGGGCGCCGATCAGCCCCAGCATTTT. Protein product: CASSSPSPTGGADQPQHF. Full variable domain (missing parts from reference TRBV7-3 and TRBJ1-5): GAGVSQTPSNKVTEKGKYVELRCDPISGHTALYWYRQSLGQGPEFLIYFQGTGAADDSGLPNDRFFAVRPEGSVSTLKIQRTERGDSAVYLCASSSPSPTGGADQPQHFGDGTRLSIL.

The chain couples TRBV12-3 or TRBV12-4 to TRBJ1-5; unclear D gene. This CDR3 is built from 14 residues. V was cut by 1 base and J by 3 bases, with 7 bases left in between. The CDR3 sequence is CASSLGAFNQPQHF. DNA of the CDR3: TGTGCCAGCAGTTTAGGGGCGTTCAATCAGCCCCAGCATTTT.

As to this clonotype: Just one base apart from a much larger clone, this may be a read error. The chain joins TRBV7-2 to TRBJ2-1; 11 bases fit TRBD2. V shed 4 bases, J shed 2 bases, and the junction held 13 bases outside the gene matches. CDR3 size: 19 residues. From germline, CDR1 is SGHTA and CDR2 FQGNSA. In DNA, the CDR3 is TGTGCCAGCAGCTCGGGGAGTAGCGGGGGGGACAAAGCCTACAATGAGCAGTTCTTC. It codes for CASSSGSSGGDKAYNEQFF.

The CDR3, as DNA: TGTGCCAGCAGCCAAGTCGGAGTACTAAACACTGAAGCTTTCTTT. This encodes CASSQVGVLNTEAFF. The V gene is TRBV3-1, the J gene TRBJ1-1, with D hard to call. The V end lost 1 base, the J end lost 2 bases, and 11 bases lay between the germline ends. CDR3 length equals 15 residues. CDR1 is LGHDT, CDR2 YNNKEL, per germline (reference sequence).

This clonotype was picked up many times. This chain links TRBV28 with TRBJ2-6; TRBD2 might be the D (5 bases). V lost 6 bases and J 0 bases, leaving 12 bases between the germline ends. The germline CDR1 and CDR2 sequences are MDHEN and SYDVKM. The CDR3 spans 16 residues. Written as DNA, the CDR3 is TGTGCCAGCAGCACAACTAGGAGCTCTGGGGCCAACGTCCTGACTTTC. Translated, it gives CASSTTRSSGANVLTF. The full variable domain, completed using reference TRBV28 and TRBJ2-6, is DVKVTQSSRYLVKRTGEKVFLECVQDMDHENMFWYRQDPGLGLRLIYFSYDVKMKEKGDIPEGYSVSREKKERFSLILESASTNQTSMYLCASSTTRSSGANVLTFGAGSRLTVL.

This clonotype rates as medium-sized. This rearrangement joins TRBV6-1 to TRBJ2-5; 10 bases align to TRBD2. V was clipped by 2 bases and J by 4 bases; unmatched bases: 13. Per the germline V gene, CDR1 is MNHNS and CDR2 is SASEGT. There are 18 residues in the CDR3. The CDR3 coding sequence is TGTGCCAGCAGTGAACAGGCTAGCGGGGGACTCAACCGAGAGACCCAGTACTTC. Encoded protein: CASSEQASGGLNRETQYF.

The rearrangement links TRBV27 to TRBJ1-4, with D unresolved. The germline V gene encodes CDR1 MNHEY and CDR2 SMNVEV (reference sequence). The CDR3 runs to 14 residues. V lost 4 bases and J lost 8, with 14 bases in between. CDR3 DNA sequence: TGTGCCAGCAGTTGGTTCGACGGTGGAGAAAAACTGTTTTTT. Protein product: CASSWFDGGEKLFF.

The chain couples TRBV12-3 or TRBV12-4 to TRBJ2-3; D may be TRBD2 (5 bases). The V end was cut by 6 bases, the J end by 1 base, with 8 bases between. The CDR3 has 13 amino acids. DNA of the CDR3: TGTGCCAGCAGAACCGGGGGCACAGATACGCAGTATTTT. Residues: CASRTGGTDTQYF.